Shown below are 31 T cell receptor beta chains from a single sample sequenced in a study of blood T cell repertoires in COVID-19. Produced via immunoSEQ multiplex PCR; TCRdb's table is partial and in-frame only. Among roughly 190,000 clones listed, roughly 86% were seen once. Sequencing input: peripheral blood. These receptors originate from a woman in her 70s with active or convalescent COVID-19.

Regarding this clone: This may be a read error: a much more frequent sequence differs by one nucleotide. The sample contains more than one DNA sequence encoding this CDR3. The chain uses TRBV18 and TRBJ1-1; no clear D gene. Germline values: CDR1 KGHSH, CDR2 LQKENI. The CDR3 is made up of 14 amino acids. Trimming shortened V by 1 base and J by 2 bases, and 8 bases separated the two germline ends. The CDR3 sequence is CASSPQGANTEAFF. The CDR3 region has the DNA TGTGCCAGCTCACCACAGGGAGCTAACACTGAAGCTTTCTTT.

CDR3 nucleotides: TGTGCCAGCAGCAAGGGCCCGGGGGAAGGGGATCAGCCCCAGCATTTT. Protein: CASSKGPGEGDQPQHF. The genes are TRBV21-1 and TRBJ1-5. TRBV21-1 is described as a pseudogene. The CDR3 has 16 residues.

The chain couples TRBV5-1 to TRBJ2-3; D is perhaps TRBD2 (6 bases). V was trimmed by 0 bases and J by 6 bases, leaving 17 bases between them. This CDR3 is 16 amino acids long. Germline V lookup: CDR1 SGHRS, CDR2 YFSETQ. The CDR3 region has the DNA TGCGCCAGCAGCTTGGTGGGGGGTAGTACCATGGATACGCAGTATTTT. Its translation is CASSLVGGSTMDTQYF.

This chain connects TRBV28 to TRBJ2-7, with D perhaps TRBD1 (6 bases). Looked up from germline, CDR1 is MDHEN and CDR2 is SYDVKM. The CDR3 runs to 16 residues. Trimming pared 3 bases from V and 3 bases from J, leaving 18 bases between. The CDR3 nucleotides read TGTGCCAGCAGTTTCTCACCTCGAACAGGGTACTACGAGCAGTACTTC. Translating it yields CASSFSPRTGYYEQYF.

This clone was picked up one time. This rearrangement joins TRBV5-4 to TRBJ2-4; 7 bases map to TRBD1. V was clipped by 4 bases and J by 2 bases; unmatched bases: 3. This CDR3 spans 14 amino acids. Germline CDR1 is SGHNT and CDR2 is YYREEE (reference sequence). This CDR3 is CASSQQGTKNIQYF. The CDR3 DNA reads TGTGCCAGCAGCCAACAGGGGACCAAAAACATTCAGTACTTC.

CDR3 bases: TGTGCCACCCTAGGGGGATTCCCAGATACGCAGTATTTT. Translating it yields CATLGGFPDTQYF. This chain links TRBV19 with TRBJ2-3; maybe TRBD1 (6 bases). Per germline, CDR1 LNHDA and CDR2 SQIVND (reference sequence). CDR3 length: 13 residues. V was pared by 10 bases and J by 4 bases, with 15 bases between.

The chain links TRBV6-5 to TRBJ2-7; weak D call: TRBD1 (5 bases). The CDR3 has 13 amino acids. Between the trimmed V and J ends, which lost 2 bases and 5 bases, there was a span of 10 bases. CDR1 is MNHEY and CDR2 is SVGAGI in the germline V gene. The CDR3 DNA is TGTGCCAGCAGTTACGCAGGGTTCCACGAGCAGTACTTC. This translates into CASSYAGFHEQYF.

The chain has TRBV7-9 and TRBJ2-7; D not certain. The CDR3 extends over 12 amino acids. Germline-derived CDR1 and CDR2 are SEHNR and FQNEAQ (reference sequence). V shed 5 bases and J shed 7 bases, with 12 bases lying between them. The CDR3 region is CASSAPSREQYF. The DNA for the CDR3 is TGTGCCAGCAGCGCCCCGAGTCGGGAGCAGTACTTC.

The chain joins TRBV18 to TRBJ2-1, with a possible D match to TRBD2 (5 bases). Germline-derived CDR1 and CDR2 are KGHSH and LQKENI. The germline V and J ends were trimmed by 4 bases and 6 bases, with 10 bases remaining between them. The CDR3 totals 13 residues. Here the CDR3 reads CASSLPGINEQFF. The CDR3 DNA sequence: TGTGCCAGCTCACTCCCCGGGATCAATGAGCAGTTCTTC.

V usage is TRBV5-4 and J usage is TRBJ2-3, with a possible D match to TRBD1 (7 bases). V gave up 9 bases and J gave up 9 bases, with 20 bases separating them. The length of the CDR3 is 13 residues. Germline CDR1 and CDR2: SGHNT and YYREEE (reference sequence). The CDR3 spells CATSGGYRETQYF. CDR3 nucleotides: TGTGCCACCTCAGGGGGGTACAGGGAGACGCAGTATTTT.

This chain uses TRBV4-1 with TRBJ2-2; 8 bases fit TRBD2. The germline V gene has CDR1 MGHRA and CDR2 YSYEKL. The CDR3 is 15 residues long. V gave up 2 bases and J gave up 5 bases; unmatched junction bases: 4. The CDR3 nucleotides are TGCGCCAGCAGCCAACCCGGGAGGGGGACCGGGGAGCTGTTTTTT. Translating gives CASSQPGRGTGELFF.

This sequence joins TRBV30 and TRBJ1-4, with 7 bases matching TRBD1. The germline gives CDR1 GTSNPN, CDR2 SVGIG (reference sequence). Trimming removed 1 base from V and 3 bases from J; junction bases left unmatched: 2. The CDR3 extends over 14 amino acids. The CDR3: CAWSAGTANEKLFF. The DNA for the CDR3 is TGTGCCTGGAGTGCCGGGACAGCTAATGAAAAACTGTTTTTT. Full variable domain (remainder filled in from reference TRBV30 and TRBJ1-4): SQTIHQWPATLVQPVGSPLSLECTVEGTSNPNLYWYRQAAGRGLQLLFYSVGIGQISSEVPQNLSASRPQDRQFILSSKKLLLSDSGFYLCAWSAGTANEKLFFGSGTQLSVL.

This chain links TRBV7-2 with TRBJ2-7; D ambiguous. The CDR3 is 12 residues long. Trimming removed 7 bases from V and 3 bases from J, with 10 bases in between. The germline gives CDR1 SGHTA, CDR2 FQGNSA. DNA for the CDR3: TGTGCCAGCACGAGCAACTTCTACGAGCAGTACTTC. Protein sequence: CASTSNFYEQYF.

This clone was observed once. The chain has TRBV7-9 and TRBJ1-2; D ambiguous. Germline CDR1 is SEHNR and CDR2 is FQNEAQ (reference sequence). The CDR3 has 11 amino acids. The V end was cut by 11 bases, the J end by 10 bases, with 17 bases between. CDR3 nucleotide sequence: TGTGCCGTACCGGGTGGCGGCGTCTACACCTTC. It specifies CAVPGGGVYTF.

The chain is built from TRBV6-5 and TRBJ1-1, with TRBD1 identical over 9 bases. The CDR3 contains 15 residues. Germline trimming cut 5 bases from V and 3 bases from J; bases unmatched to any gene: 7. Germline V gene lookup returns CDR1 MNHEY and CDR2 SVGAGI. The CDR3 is CASSRLGTGYTEAFF. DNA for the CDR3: TGTGCCAGCAGTAGACTGGGGACAGGGTACACTGAAGCTTTCTTT.

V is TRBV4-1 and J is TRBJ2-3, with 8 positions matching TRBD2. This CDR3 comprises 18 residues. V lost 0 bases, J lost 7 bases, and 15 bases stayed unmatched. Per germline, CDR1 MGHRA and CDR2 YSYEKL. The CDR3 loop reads CASSQDRSGSGTLNTQYF. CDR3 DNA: TGCGCCAGCAGCCAAGATAGGTCGGGTAGCGGGACCTTGAATACGCAGTATTTT.

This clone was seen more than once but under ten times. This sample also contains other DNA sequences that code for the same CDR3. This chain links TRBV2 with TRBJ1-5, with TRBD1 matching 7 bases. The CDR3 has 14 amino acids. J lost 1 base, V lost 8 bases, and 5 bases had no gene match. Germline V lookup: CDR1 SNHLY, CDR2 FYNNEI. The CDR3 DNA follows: TGTGCCAGCGGCGGAGGGGGCAGCAATCAGCCCCAGCATTTT. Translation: CASGGGGSNQPQHF.

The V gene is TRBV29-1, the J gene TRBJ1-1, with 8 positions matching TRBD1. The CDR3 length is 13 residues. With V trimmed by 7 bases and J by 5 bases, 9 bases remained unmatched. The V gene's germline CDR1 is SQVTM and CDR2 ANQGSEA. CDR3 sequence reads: CSGSGTGTTEAFF. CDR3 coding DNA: TGCAGCGGGTCCGGGACAGGAACAACTGAAGCTTTCTTT.

The CDR3 loop is CASIHCGTDEKLFF. The CDR3 DNA reads as TGTGCCAGCATACACTGCGGGACGGATGAAAAACTGTTTTTT. The V and J genes are TRBV21-1 and TRBJ1-4. TRBV21-1 counts as a pseudogene. CDR3 size: 14 residues.

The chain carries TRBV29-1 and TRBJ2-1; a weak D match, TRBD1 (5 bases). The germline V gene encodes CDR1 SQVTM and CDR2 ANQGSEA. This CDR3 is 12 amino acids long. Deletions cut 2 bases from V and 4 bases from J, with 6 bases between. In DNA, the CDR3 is TGCAGCGTTGAAAGGGGATACAATGAGCAGTTCTTC. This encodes CSVERGYNEQFF.

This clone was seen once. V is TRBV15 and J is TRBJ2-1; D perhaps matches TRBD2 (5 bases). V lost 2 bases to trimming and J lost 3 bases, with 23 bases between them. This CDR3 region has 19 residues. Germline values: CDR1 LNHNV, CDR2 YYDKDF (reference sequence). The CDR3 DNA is TGTGCCACCAGCAGAAAGGATGGGATGACGGGAACACTCTACAATGAGCAGTTCTTC. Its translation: CATSRKDGMTGTLYNEQFF.

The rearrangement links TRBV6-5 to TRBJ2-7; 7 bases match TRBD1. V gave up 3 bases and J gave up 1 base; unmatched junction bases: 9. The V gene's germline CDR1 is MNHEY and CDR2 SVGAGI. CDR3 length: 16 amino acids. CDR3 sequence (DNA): TGTGCCAGCAGTTATTCCCACAGGGGACAATCCTACGAGCAGTACTTC. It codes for CASSYSHRGQSYEQYF.

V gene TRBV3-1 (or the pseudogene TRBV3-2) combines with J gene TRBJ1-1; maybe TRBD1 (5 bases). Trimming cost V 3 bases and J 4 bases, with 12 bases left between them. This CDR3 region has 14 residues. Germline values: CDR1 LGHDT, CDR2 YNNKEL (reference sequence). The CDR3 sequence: CASSQRDSTTEAFF. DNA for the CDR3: TGTGCCAGCAGCCAGAGGGACTCTACCACTGAAGCTTTCTTT.

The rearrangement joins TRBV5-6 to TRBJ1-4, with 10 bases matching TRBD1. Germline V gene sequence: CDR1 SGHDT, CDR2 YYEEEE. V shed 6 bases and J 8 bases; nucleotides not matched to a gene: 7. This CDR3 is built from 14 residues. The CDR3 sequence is CASNLGGQGEKLFF. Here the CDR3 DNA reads TGTGCCAGCAACCTTGGGGGACAGGGGGAAAAACTGTTTTTT.

CDR3 sequence reads: CASSFVLADYNEQFF. In DNA, the CDR3 is TGTGCCAGCAGTTTTGTATTAGCGGACTACAATGAGCAGTTCTTC. V usage is TRBV28 and J usage is TRBJ2-1; the D gene is possibly TRBD2 (6 bases). CDR3 length equals 15 residues. CDR1 and CDR2 (germline): MDHEN, SYDVKM. V gave up 3 bases and J gave up 3 bases, with 12 bases separating them.

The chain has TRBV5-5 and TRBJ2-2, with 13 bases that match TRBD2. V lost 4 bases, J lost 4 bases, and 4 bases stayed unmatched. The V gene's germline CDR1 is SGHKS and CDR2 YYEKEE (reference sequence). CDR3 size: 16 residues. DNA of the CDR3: TGTGCCAGCAGCCGGACTAGCGGGGGAAGCACCGGGGAGCTGTTTTTT. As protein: CASSRTSGGSTGELFF. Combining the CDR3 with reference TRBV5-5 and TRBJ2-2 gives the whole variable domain DAGVTQSPTHLIKTRGQQVTLRCSPISGHKSVSWYQQVLGQGPQFIFQYYEKEERGRGNFPDRFSARQFPNYSSELNVNALLLGDSALYLCASSRTSGGSTGELFFGEGSRLTVL.

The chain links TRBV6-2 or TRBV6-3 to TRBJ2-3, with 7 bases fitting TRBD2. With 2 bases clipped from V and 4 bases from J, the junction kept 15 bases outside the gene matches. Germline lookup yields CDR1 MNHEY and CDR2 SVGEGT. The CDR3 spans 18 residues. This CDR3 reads CASSYLRGLSKGSDTQYF. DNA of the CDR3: TGTGCCAGCAGTTACCTCCGGGGACTAAGTAAGGGCTCAGATACGCAGTATTTT.

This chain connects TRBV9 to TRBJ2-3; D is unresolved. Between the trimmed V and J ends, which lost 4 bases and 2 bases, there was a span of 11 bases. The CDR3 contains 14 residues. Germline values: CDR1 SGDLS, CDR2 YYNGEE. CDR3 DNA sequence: TGTGCCAGCAGCTCTCTAGGTTACACAGATACGCAGTATTTT. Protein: CASSSLGYTDTQYF.

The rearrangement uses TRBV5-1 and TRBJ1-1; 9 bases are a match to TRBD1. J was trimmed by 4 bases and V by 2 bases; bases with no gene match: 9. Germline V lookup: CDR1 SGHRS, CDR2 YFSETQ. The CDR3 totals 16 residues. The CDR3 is CASSFRSGTGFTEAFF. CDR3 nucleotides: TGCGCCAGCAGCTTCCGATCCGGGACAGGGTTCACTGAAGCTTTCTTT.

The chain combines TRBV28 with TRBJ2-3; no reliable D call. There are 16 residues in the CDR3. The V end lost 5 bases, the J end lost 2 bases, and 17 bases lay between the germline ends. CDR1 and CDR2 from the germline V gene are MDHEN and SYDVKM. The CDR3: CASSPGWLFATDTQYF. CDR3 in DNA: TGTGCCAGCAGTCCTGGCTGGCTCTTTGCCACAGATACGCAGTATTTT.

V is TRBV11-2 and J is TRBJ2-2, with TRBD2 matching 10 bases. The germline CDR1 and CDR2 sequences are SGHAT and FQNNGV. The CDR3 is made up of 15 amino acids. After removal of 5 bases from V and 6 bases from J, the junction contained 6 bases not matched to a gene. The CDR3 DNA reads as TGTGCCAGCAGCACCCGGACTAGCGGCGCCGGGGAGCTGTTTTTT. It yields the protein CASSTRTSGAGELFF.